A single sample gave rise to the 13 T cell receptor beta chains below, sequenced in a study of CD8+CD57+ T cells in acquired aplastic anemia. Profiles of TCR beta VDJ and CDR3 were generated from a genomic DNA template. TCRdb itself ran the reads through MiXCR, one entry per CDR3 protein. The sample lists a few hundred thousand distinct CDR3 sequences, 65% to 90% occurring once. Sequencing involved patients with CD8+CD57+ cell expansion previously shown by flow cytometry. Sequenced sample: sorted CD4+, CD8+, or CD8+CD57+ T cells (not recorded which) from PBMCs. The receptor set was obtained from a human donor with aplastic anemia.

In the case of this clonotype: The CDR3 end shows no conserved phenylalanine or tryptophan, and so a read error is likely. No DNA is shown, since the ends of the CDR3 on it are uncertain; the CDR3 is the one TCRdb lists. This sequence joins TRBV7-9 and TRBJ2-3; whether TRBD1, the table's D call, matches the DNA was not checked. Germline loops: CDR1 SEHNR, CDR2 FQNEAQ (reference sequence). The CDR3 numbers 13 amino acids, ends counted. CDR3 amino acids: CASRDGGRDTQDV.

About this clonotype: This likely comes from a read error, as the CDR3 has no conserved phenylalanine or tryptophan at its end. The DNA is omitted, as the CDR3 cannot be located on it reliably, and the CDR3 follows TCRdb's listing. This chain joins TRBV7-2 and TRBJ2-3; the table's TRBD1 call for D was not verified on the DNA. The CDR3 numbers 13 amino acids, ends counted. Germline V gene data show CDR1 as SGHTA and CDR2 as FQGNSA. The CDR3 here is CASSFGLTGNTEA.

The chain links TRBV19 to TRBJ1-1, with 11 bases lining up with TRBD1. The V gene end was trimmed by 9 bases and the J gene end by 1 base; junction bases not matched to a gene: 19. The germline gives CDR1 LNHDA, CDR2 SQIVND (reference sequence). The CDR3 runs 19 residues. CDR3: CASKKGPGTGGVGNTEAFF. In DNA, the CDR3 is TGTGCCAGCAAAAAGGGGCCGGGGACAGGGGGGGTCGGGAACACTGAAGCTTTCTTT.

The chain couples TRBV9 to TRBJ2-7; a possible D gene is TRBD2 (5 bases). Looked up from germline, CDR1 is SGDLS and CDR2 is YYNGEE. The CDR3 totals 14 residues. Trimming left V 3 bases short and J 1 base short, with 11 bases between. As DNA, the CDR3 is TGTGCCAGCAGCGGAGTGGACTTTTCCTACGAGCAGTACTTC. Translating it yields CASSGVDFSYEQYF.

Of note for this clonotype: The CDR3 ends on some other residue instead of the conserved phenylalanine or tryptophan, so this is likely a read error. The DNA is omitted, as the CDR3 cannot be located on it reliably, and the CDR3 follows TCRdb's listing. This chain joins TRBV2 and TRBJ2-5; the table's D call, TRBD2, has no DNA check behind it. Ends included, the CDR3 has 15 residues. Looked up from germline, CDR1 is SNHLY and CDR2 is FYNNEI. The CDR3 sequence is CASGDEGTDAQYFYP.

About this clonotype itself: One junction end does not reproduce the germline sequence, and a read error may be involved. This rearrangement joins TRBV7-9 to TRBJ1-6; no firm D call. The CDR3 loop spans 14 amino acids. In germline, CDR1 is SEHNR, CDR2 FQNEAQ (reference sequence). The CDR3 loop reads CASSWADEQSSGQF. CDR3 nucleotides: TGTGCCAGCTCCTGGGCGGATGAGCAGTCCTCCGGCCAATTT.

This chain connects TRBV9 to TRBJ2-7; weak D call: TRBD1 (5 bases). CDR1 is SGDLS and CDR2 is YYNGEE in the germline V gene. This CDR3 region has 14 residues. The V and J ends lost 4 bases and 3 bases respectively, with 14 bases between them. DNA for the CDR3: TGTGCCAGCAGCCCAAGAGTGACAGACTACGAGCAGTACTTC. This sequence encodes CASSPRVTDYEQYF. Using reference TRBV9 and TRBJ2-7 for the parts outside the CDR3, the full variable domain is DSGVTQTPKHLITATGQRVTLRCSPRSGDLSVYWYQQSLDQGLQFLIQYYNGEERAKGNILERFSAQQFPDLHSELNLSSLELGDSALYFCASSPRVTDYEQYFGPGTRLTVT.

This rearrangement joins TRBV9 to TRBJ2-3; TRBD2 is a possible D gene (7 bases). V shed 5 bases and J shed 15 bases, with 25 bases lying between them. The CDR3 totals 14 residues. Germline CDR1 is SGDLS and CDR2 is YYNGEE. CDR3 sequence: CASSEGGVHEQFYF. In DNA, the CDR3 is TGTGCCAGCAGTGAAGGGGGGGTCCATGAGCAGTTCTATTTT.

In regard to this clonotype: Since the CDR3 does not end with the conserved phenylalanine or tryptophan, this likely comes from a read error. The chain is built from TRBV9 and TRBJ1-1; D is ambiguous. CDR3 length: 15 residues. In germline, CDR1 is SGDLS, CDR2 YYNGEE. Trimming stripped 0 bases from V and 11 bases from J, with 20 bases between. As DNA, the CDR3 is TGTGCCAGCAGCGTAGAGTCAGATACGCAGAATGATGCTTTCTCT. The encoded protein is CASSVESDTQNDAFS.

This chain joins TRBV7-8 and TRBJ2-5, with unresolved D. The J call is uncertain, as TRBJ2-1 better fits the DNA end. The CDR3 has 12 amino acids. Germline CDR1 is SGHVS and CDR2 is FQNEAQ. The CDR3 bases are TGTGCCAGCAGCTTAGTGTCGCGGGAGCAGTTCTTC. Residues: CASSLVSREQFF.

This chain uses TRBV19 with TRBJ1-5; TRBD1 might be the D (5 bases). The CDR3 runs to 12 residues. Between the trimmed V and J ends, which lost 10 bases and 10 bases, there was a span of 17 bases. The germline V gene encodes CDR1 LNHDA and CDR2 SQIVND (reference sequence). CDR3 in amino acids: CATRVEGDPQHF. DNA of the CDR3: TGTGCCACCAGGGTAGAAGGGGATCCCCAGCATTTT.

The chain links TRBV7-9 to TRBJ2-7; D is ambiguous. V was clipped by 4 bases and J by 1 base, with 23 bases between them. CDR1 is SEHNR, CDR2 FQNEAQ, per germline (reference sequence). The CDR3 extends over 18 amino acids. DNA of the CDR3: TGTGCCAGCAGCTGTGCTCCAGCCGCGGCAGCCCTATCCTACGAGCAGTACGTC. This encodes CASSCAPAAAALSYEQYV.

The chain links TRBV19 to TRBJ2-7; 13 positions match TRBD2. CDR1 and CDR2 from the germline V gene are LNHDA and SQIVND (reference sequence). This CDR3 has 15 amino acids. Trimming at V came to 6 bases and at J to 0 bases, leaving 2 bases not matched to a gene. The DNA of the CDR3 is TGTGCCAGTAGAACTAGCGGGGGGGCCTCCTACGAGCAGTACTTC. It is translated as CASRTSGGASYEQYF.